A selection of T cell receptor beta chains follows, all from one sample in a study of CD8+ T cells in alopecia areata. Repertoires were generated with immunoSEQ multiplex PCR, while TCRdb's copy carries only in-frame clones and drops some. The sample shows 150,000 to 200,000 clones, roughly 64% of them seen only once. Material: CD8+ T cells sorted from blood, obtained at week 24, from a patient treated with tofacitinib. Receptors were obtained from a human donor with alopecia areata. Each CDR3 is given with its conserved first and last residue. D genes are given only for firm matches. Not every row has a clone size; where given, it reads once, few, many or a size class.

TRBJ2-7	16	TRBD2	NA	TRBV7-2	CASSLPLAGGTYEQYF	TGTGCCAGCAGCTTACCCTTAGCGGGGGGGACCTACGAGCAGTACTTC
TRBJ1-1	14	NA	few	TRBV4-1	CASSQATENTEAFF	TGCGCCAGCAGCCAAGCGACAGAGAACACTGAAGCTTTCTTT
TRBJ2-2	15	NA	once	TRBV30	CAWTPRTSNTGELFF	TGTGCCTGGACCCCCAGAACCTCGAACACCGGGGAGCTGTTTTTT
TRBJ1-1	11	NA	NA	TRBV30	CAWKTSTEAFF	TGTGCCTGGAAAACCTCTACTGAAGCTTTCTTT
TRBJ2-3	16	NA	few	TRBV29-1	CSVRQLLYVRTDTQYF	TGCAGCGTGAGACAGCTTCTTTACGTTCGCACAGATACGCAGTATTTT
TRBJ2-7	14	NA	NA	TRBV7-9	CASSLETDPYEQYF	TGTGCCAGCAGCTTAGAGACAGATCCCTACGAGCAGTACTTC
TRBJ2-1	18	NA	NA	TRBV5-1	CASSLVLTSYGSYNEQFF	TGCGCCAGCAGCTTGGTTCTAACAAGCTACGGGTCCTACAATGAGCAGTTCTTC
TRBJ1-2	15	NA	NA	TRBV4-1	CASSQKNSGYYGYTF	TGCGCCAGCAGCCAGAAAAATTCAGGGTACTATGGCTACACCTTC
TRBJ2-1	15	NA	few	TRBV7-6	CASSHGSGPRGEQFF	TGTGCCAGCAGCCACGGTTCGGGCCCCAGGGGTGAGCAGTTCTTC
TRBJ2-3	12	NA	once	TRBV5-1	CASSTSTDTQYF	TGCGCCAGCAGCACTAGCACAGATACGCAGTATTTT
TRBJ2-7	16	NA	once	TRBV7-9	CASSSAEDSGVYEQYF	TGTGCCAGCAGCTCCGCCGAGGACAGTGGCGTGTACGAGCAGTACTTC
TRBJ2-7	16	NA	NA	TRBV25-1	CASSELGTPGSYEQYF	TGTGCCAGCAGTGAGCTAGGGACTCCTGGGAGTTACGAGCAGTACTTC
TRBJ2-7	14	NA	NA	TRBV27	CASSPATEVYEQYF	TGTGCCAGCAGTCCGGCGACAGAAGTTTACGAGCAGTACTTC
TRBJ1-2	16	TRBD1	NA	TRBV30	CACSGTDEFLNYGYTF	TGTGCCTGCAGCGGGACAGACGAATTTCTTAACTATGGCTACACCTTC
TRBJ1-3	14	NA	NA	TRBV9	CASSVAWRGNTIYF	TGTGCCAGCAGCGTAGCTTGGAGGGGAAACACCATATATTTT
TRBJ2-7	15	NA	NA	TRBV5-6	CASSLSGTDTYEQYF	TGTGCCAGCAGCTTATCTGGGACGGATACCTACGAGCAGTACTTC
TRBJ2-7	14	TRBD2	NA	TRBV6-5	CASRYTSGSYEQYF	TGTGCCAGCAGGTACACTAGCGGCTCCTACGAGCAGTACTTC
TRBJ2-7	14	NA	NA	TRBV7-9	CASSLGRGAYEQYF	TGTGCCAGCAGCTTAGGTAGGGGGGCCTACGAGCAGTACTTC
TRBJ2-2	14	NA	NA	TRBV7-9	CASSSLGVAGELFF	TGTGCCAGCAGCTCACTCGGGGTGGCCGGGGAGCTGTTTTTT
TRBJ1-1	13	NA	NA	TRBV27	CASSFGTLAEAFF	TGTGCCAGCAGTTTCGGGACATTGGCTGAAGCTTTCTTT
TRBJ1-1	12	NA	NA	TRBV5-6	CASSFGQSEAFF	TGTGCCAGCAGCTTTGGGCAAAGTGAAGCTTTCTTT
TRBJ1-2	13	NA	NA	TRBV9	CASSVVLDYGYTF	TGTGCCAGCAGCGTAGTCCTCGACTATGGCTACACCTTC
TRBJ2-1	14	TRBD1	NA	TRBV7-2	CASSPNRGPDEQFF	TGTGCCAGCAGCCCAAACAGGGGGCCCGATGAGCAGTTCTTC
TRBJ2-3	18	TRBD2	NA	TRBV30	CAWNHAGLAGRSTDTQYF	TGTGCCTGGAATCACGCGGGACTAGCGGGTCGGAGCACAGATACGCAGTATTTT
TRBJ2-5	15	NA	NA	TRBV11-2	CASSLDFRRSETQYF	TGTGCCAGCAGCTTAGATTTCCGGAGATCGGAGACCCAGTACTTC
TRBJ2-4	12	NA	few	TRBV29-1	CSVVAYKNIQYF	TGCAGCGTTGTGGCTTACAAAAACATTCAGTACTTC
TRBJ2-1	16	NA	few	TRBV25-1	CASSEYYVRQINEQFF	TGTGCCAGCAGTGAATATTATGTGAGACAGATCAATGAGCAGTTCTTC
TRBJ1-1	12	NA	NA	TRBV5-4	CASSSTDTEAFF	TGTGCCAGCAGCTCTACCGACACTGAAGCTTTCTTT
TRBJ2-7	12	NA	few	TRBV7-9	CASSLVSYEQYF	TGTGCCAGCAGCTTAGTCTCCTACGAGCAGTACTTC
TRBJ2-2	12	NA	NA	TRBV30	CAVDSNTGELFF	TGTGCAGTGGACAGTAACACCGGGGAGCTGTTTTTT
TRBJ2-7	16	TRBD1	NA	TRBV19	CASSMNAGGPTYEQYF	TGTGCCAGTAGTATGAACGCAGGGGGACCGACCTACGAGCAGTACTTC
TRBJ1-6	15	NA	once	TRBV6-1	CASSATETNNSPLHF	TGTGCCAGCAGCGCGACAGAAACGAATAATTCACCCCTCCACTTT
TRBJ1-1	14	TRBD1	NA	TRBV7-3	CASSSRGRGTEAFF	TGTGCCAGCAGCTCCAGGGGGCGCGGCACTGAAGCTTTCTTT
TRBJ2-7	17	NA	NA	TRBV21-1	CASSKASRGGQGPEQYF	TGTGCCAGCAGCAAAGCCTCTAGAGGAGGACAGGGGCCCGAGCAGTACTTC
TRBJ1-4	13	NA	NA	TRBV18	CASSPYALEGRVF	TGTGCCAGCTCACCTTACGCCTTGGAGGGTAGGGTTTTT
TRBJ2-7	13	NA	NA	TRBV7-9	CASTPWESYEQYF	TGTGCCAGCACCCCGTGGGAGTCCTACGAGCAGTACTTC
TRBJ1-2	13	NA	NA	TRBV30	CAWSVGGVYGYTF	TGTGCCTGGAGTGTAGGGGGAGTATATGGCTACACCTTC
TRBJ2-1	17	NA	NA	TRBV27	CASSAGGGPSSYNEQFF	TGTGCCAGCAGTGCCGGGGGTGGACCGAGCTCCTACAATGAGCAGTTCTTC
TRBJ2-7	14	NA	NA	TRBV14	CASSHRDGSYEQYF	TGTGCCAGCAGCCACCGGGACGGATCCTACGAGCAGTACTTC
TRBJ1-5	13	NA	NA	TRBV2	CASRGFGNQPQHF	TGTGCCAGCCGGGGGTTTGGCAATCAGCCCCAGCATTTT
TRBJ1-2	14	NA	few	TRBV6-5	CASSYSRGYYGYTF	TGTGCCAGCAGTTACTCGAGAGGGTACTATGGCTACACCTTC
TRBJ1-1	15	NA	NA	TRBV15	CATTRGAGRDTEAFF	TGTGCCACCACCCGAGGGGCGGGTAGGGACACTGAAGCTTTCTTT
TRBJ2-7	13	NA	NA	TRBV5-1	CASSLESTYEQYF	TGCGCCAGCAGCTTGGAGAGCACCTACGAGCAGTACTTC